This paragraph covers one TCR beta chain sequence. The antigen is unknown. V was clipped by 4 bases and J by 5 bases, with 12 bases between them. The CDR3 covers 13 residues. Germline CDR1 and CDR2: SGHRS and YFSETQ. This sample is drawn from a study of blood T cells in healthy people across ages. Study-level points and caveats: With donor CMV status unknown, expanded clonotype changes were possibly confounded.

PCR was performed a second time for about 7 to 11 cycles using a sample-barcoded 5' primer and a J-beta primer mix. From the 5' RACE reads, TCRdb called clonotypes with MiXCR, one entry per CDR3 protein. The data hold roughly 680,000 distinct CDR3 sequences, with 52% observed a single time. Sequencing was performed on blood. The origin of this receptor is a woman aged 80 or over in good health. The rearrangement joins TRBV5-1 to TRBJ1-2, with no clear D. The CDR3 loop is CASSTTDPYGYTF. The CDR3 nucleotides are TGCGCCAGCAGCACAACAGATCCGTATGGCTACACCTTC.